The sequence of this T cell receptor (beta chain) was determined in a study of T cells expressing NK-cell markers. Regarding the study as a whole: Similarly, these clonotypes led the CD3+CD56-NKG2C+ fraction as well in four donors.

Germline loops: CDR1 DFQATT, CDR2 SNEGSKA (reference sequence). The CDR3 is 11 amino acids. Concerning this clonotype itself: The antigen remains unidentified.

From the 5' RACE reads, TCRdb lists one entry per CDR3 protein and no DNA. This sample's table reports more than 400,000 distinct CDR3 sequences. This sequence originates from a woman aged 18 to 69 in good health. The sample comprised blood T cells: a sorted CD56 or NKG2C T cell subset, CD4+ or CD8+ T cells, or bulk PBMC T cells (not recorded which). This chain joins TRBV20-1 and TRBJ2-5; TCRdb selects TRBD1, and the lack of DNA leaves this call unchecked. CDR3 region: CSASLQGTQYF.